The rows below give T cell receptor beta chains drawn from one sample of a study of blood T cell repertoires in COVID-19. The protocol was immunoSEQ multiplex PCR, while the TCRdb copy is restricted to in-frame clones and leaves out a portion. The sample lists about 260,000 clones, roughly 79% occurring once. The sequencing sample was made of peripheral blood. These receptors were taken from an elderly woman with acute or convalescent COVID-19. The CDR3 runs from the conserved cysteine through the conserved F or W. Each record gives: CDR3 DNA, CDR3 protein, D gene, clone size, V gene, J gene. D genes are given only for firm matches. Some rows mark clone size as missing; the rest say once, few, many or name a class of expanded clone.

TGTGCCAGCTCACCACAGCTAGCCGGTGAGCAGTTCTTC	CASSPQLAGEQFF	-	once	TRBV18	TRBJ2-1
TGTGCCAGCTCACTACGGACTAGCGGAGCCTACGAGCAGTACTTC	CASSLRTSGAYEQYF	TRBD2	many	TRBV18	TRBJ2-7
TGTGCCAGCAGTTTTGTGGGCTCGAATGGCTACACCTTC	CASSFVGSNGYTF	-	-	TRBV12-3/TRBV12-4	TRBJ1-2
TGTGCCAGCAGCTTAGCCGGGATTTCGGATCAGCCCCAGCATTTT	CASSLAGISDQPQHF	-	-	TRBV5-6	TRBJ1-5
TGTGCCAGCAGCTTAGCTCTAGCGGGCCAAGAGACCCAGTACTTC	CASSLALAGQETQYF	TRBD2	-	TRBV11-2	TRBJ2-5
TGTGCCAGCAGCTTGGCGTCTAGCTCCTACAATGAGCAGTTCTTC	CASSLASSSYNEQFF	-	once	TRBV5-4	TRBJ2-1
TGCGCCAGCAGCTTGGAGGGGGCTGCCGGGGAGCTGTTTTTT	CASSLEGAAGELFF	TRBD1	-	TRBV5-1	TRBJ2-2
TGCGCCAGCCGCCAAGGGACAGGGAATTACCAAGAGACCCAGTACTTC	CASRQGTGNYQETQYF	TRBD1	-	TRBV5-1	TRBJ2-5
TGTGCCAGCAGCTTAGGGGGGACTAGCGGTTTGGAGGAGCAGTACTTC	CASSLGGTSGLEEQYF	TRBD2	-	TRBV7-2	TRBJ2-7
TGTGCCAGCAGCGCCCAGACAGGCTCCTACAATGAGCAGTTCTTC	CASSAQTGSYNEQFF	-	-	TRBV9	TRBJ2-1
TGTGCCAGCAGCTCCCGAGGAGCGGGGGGCCCCTACGAGCAGTACTTC	CASSSRGAGGPYEQYF	TRBD2	-	TRBV7-8	TRBJ2-7